This T cell receptor (beta chain) appears in the sequencing data of a study of neurological immune-mediated disorders. Study outcomes and limitations: The greatest TCR clonal expansion occurred in HTLV-1-associated myelopathy and the least in multiple sclerosis, which fell below healthy controls.

Stated time point: technical triplicate 3. This clonotype has only a few counts. Its antigen is still unknown. In TCRdb, the 5' RACE reads were re-called with MiXCR into one record per CDR3 protein. The sample lists over 25,000 distinct CDR3 sequences; about 17% were seen once. The source material was CD4+ T cells from blood. The TCR comes from a female donor with HTLV-1-associated myelopathy (HAM/TSP).

The CDR3 reads CASSHRDRGDNEQFF. CDR3 nucleotide sequence: TGCGCCAGCAGTCACAGGGACAGGGGGGACAATGAGCAGTTCTTC. The chain is built from TRBV5-1 and TRBJ2-1, with 11 bases that match TRBD1. Germline CDR1 and CDR2: SGHRS and YFSETQ. The CDR3 extends over 15 amino acids. V lost 5 bases to trimming and J lost 5 bases; unmatched junction nucleotides: 6.